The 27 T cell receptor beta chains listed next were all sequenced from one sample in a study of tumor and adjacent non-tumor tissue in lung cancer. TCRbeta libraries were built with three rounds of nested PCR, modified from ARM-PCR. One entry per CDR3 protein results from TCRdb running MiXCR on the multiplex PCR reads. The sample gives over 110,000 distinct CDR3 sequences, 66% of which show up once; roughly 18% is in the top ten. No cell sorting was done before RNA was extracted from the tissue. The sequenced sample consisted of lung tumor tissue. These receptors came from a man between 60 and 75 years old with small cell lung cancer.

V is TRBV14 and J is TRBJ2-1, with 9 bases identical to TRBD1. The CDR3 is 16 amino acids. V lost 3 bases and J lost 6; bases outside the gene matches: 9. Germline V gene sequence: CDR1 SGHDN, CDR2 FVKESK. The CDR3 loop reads CASSHHGVTGGNEQFF. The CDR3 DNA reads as TGTGCCAGCAGCCATCACGGAGTGACAGGGGGCAATGAGCAGTTCTTC.

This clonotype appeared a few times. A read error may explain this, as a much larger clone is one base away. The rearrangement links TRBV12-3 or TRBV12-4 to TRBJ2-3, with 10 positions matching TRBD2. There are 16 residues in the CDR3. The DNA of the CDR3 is TGTGCCAGCACTACGAGGACTAGCGGAAGCATAGATACGCAGTATTTT. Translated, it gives CASTTRTSGSIDTQYF.

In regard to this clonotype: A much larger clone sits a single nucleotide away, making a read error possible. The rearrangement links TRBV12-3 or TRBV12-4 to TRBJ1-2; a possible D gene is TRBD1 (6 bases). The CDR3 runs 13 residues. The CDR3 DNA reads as TGTGTCAGCAGTTTAGGGGACACCTATGGCTACACCTTC. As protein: CVSSLGDTYGYTF.

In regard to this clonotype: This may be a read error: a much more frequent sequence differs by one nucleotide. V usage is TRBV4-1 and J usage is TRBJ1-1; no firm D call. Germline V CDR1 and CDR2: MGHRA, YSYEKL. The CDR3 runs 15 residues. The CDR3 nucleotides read TGCGCCGGCAGCCAAGATCCGGGCCTCTTAAATGAAGCTTTCTTT. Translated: CAGSQDPGLLNEAFF.

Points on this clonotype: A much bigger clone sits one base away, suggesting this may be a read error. The CDR3, as DNA: TGCAGTGCCCCAGGAGACCTGAACACTGACGCTTTCTTT. Protein sequence: CSAPGDLNTDAFF. The chain combines TRBV20-1 with TRBJ1-1; no clear D gene. CDR3 length equals 13 residues. CDR1 DFQATT and CDR2 SNEGSKA come from the germline V gene (reference sequence).

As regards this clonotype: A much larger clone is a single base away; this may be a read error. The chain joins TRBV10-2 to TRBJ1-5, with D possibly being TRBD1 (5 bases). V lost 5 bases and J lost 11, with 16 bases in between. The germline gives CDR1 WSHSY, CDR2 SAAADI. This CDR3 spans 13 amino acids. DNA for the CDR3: TGCGCCAGCAGTTACCAGGGTAACCAGTCCCAGCATTTT. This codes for CASSYQGNQSQHF.

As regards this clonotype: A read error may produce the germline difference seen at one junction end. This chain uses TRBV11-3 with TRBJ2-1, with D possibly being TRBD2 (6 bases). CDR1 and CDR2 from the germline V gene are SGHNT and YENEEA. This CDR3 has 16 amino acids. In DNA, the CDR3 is TGTGCCAGCAACTTAGTTATTAGCGGAGCCTACAATGAGCGGTTCTTC. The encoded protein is CASNLVISGAYNERFF. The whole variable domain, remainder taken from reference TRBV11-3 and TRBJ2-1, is EAGVVQSPRYKIIEKKQPVAFWCNPISGHNTLYWYLQNLGQGPELLIRYENEEAVDDSQLPKDRFSAERLKGVDSTLKIQPAELGDSAVYLCASNLVISGAYNERFFGPGTRLTVL.

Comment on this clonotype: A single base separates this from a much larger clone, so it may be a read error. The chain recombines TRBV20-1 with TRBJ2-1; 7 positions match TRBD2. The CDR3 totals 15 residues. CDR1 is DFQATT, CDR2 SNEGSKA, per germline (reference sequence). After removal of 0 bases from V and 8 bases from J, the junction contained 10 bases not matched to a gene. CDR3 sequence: CSARDYGVGLDEQFF. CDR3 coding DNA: TGCAGTGCTAGAGATTACGGAGTAGGACTAGATGAGCAGTTCTTC.

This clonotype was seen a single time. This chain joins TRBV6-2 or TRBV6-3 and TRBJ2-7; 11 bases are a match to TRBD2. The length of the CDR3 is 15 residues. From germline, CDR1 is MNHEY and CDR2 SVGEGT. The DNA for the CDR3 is TGTGCCGGCAGTTATGCGGCTAGCGGGAGGTACGAGCAGTACGTC. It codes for CAGSYAASGRYEQYV.

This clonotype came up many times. The CDR3 is CASSLDPGDTQYF. The CDR3, as DNA: TGTGCCAGCAGCTTGGACCCGGGTGATACGCAGTATTTT. The chain combines TRBV5-4 with TRBJ2-3; D ambiguous. The germline V gene has CDR1 SGHNT and CDR2 YYREEE (reference sequence). There are 13 residues in the CDR3. With 0 bases removed from V and 6 bases from J, the gap between germline ends came to 8 bases.

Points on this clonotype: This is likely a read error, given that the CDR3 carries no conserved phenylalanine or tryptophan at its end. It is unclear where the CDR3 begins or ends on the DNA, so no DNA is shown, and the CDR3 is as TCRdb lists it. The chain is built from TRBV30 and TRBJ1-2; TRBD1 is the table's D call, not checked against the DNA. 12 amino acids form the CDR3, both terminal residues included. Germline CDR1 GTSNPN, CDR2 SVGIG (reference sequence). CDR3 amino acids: CAWRGTQFELHL.

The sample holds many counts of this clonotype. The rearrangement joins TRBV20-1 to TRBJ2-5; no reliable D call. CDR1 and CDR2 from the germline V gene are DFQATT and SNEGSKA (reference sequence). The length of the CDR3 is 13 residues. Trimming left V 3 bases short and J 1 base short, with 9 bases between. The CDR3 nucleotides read TGCAGTGCTAGGGGCAGCCTCCAAGAGACCCAGTACTTC. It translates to CSARGSLQETQYF.

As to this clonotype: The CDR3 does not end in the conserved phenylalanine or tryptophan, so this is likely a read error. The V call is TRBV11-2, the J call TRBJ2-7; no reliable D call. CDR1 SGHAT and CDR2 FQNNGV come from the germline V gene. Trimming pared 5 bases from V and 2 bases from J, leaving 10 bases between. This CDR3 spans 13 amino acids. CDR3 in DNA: TGTGCCAGCAGCCTCGTGTCAGCCTACGAGCAGTACTTA. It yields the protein CASSLVSAYEQYL.

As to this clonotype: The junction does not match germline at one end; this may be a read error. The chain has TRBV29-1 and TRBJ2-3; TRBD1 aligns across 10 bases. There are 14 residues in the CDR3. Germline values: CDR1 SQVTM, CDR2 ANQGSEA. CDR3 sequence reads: CRVEPGQGMNTQYF. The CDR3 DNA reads TGCAGAGTTGAACCGGGACAGGGGATGAATACGCAGTATTTT.

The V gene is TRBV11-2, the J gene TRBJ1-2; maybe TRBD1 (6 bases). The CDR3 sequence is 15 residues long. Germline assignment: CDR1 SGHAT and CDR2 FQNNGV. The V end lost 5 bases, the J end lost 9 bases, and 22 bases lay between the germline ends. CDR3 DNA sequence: TGTGCCAGCAGCCTGGGACCAGGGGTTTTTGATAGCTACACCTTC. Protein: CASSLGPGVFDSYTF.

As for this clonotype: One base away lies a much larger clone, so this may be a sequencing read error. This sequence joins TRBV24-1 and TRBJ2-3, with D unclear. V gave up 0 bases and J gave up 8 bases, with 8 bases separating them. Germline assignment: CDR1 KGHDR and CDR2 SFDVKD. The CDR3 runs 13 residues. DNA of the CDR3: TGTGCCACCAGTGATTTGACAGCAGGTACGCAGTATTTT. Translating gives CATSDLTAGTQYF.

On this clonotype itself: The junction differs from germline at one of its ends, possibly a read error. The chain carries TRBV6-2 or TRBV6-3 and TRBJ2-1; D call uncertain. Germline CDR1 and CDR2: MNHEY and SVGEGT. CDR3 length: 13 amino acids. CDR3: CARSYHGRNEQFF. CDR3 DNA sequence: TGTGCCCGCAGTTACCACGGGCGCAATGAGCAGTTCTTC.

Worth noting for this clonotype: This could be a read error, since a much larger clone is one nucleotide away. In DNA form, the CDR3 reads TGTACCAGCAGCGCGGGACTAGCGGGCACCACAGATACGCAGTATTTT. It specifies CTSSAGLAGTTDTQYF. The rearrangement uses TRBV5-4 and TRBJ2-3; 12 bases line up with TRBD2. Germline values: CDR1 SGHNT, CDR2 YYREEE (reference sequence). This CDR3 comprises 16 residues. Full variable domain (outside the CDR3, taken from reference TRBV5-4 and TRBJ2-3): ETGVTQSPTHLIKTRGQQVTLRCSSQSGHNTVSWYQQALGQGPQFIFQYYREEENGRGNFPPRFSGLQFPNYSSELNVNALELDDSALYLCTSSAGLAGTTDTQYFGPGTRLTVL.

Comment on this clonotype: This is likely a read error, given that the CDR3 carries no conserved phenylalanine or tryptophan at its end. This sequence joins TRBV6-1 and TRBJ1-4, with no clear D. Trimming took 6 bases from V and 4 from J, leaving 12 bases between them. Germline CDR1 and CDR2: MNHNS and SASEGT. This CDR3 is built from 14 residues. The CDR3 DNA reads TGTGCCAGCAGAATGGTTACGGTTAATGAAAAACTGTTTTAT. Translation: CASRMVTVNEKLFY.

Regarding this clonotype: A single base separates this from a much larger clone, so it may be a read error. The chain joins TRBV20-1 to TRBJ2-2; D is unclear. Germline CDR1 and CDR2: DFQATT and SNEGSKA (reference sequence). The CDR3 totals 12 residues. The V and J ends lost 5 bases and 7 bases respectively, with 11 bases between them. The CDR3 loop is CSAQGRIGELFF. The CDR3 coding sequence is TGCAGTGCTCAAGGCCGTATCGGGGAGCTGTTTTTT.

The CDR3 DNA sequence: TGTGCCAGCAGTCCCGGACGTCCCCGGTACGAGCAGTACTTC. It specifies CASSPGRPRYEQYF. The V call is TRBV6-5, the J call TRBJ2-7, with unresolved D. Germline V gives CDR1 MNHEY, CDR2 SVGAGI. Trimming stripped 5 bases from V and 4 bases from J, with 15 bases between. The CDR3 sequence is 14 residues long.

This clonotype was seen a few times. CDR3 region: CSARGSSGGRETQYF. The CDR3, as DNA: TGCAGTGCTAGAGGGTCGTCGGGAGGGAGAGAGACCCAGTACTTC. The V gene is TRBV20-1, the J gene TRBJ2-5; 8 nucleotides align to TRBD2. The CDR3 is made up of 15 amino acids. V lost 1 base to trimming and J lost 4 bases; unmatched junction nucleotides: 8. CDR1 and CDR2 (germline): DFQATT, SNEGSKA (reference sequence).

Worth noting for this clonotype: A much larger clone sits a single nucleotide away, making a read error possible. In DNA form, the CDR3 reads TGTGCCACCAGTTACTCGAAGCGAGCAGATACGCAGTATTTT. Translation gives CATSYSKRADTQYF. The chain has TRBV6-5 and TRBJ2-3; D unclear. The CDR3 spans 14 residues. Germline V gives CDR1 MNHEY, CDR2 SVGAGI.

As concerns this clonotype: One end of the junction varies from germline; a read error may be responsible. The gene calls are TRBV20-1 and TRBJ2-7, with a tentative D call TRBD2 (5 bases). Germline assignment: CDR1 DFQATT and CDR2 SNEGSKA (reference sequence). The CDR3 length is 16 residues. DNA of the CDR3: TGCTGTGCTTACCCTTTTATCACGGAGGAGTCCTACGAGCAGTACTTC. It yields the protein CCAYPFITEESYEQYF.

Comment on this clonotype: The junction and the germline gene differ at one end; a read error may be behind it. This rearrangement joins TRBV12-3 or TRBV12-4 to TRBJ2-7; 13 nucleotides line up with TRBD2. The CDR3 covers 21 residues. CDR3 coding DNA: TGTGCCAACAATTTAAGGAGTGGGACAGGACTAGCGGGAGATCGGACCTACAAGCAGTACTTC. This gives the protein CANNLRSGTGLAGDRTYKQYF.

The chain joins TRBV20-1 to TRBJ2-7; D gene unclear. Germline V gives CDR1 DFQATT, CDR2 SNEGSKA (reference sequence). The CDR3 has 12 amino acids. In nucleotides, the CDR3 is TGCGGTGCTACTACTGGCTCCTACGAGCAGTACGTC. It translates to CGATTGSYEQYV.

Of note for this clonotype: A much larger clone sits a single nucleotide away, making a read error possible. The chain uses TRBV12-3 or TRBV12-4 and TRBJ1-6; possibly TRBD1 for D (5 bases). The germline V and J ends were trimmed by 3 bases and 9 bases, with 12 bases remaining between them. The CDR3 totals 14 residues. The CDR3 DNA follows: TGTGCCAGCAGTTTCGGACATGGTGGTTCACCCCTCCACTTT. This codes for CASSFGHGGSPLHF.